This T cell receptor beta chain was recorded in a study of T-cell reconstitution after alpha-beta-depleted transplantation in children. Unique molecular identifiers were used to barcode this TCRbeta library. MiXCR, run by TCRdb on the PCR reads, gives a single entry per CDR3 protein. The sample contains hundreds of thousands of distinct CDR3 sequences, over 15% of which appear only once. Germline-derived CDR1 and CDR2 are LGHNA and YNFKEQ. V dropped 7 bases and J dropped 4 bases, with 16 bases sitting between them. The CDR3 consists of 15 residues. This clonotype was detected only a few times. Source: PBMCs from the stem cell graft donor, taken from the stem cell graft. This chain connects TRBV4-2 to TRBJ2-2; weak D call: TRBD2 (6 bases). The sequence came from a human donor who donated a stem cell graft to a child with acute myeloid leukemia. The CDR3 DNA reads as TGTGCCAGCACCAAGGAAATCGGGAGCACCGGGGAGCTGTTTTTT. It encodes CASTKEIGSTGELFF.